This T cell receptor beta chain was sequenced for a study of tumor-infiltrating lymphocytes in primary liver carcinoma. The source of the blood RNA was unsorted whole blood, and germline DNA was extracted as well. The researchers drew roughly 3.8 milliliters of peripheral blood before surgery. The CDR3 has 14 residues. The germline CDR1 and CDR2 sequences are SGHAT and FQNNGV. V lost 4 bases to trimming and J lost 5 bases, with 14 bases between them. TCR beta cDNA was made from 400 to 600 ng total RNA with a constant-region primer. Three nested multiplex PCR rounds, a slightly modified ARM-PCR, produced the libraries for TCR beta. Use of TRBV1-TRBV30 forward primers with a C-beta reverse primer characterized the first two PCR rounds, which lasted about 9 cycles each. TCRdb used MiXCR to reprocess the multiplex PCR reads, holding one entry per CDR3 protein. This sample has about 350,000 distinct CDR3 sequences, with less than 70% found just once.

Sequences were obtained from peripheral blood. The TCR originated in a middle-aged man with primary liver carcinoma and hepatitis B virus infection. The genes are TRBV11-2 and TRBJ2-5; D is possibly TRBD2 (6 bases). CDR3 amino acids: CASSSSGEVETQYF. DNA for the CDR3: TGTGCCAGCAGCTCATCGGGGGAAGTGGAGACCCAGTACTTC.